These T cell receptor beta chains were read from a single sample in a study of breast tumors, draining lymph nodes, adjacent tissues. TCRdb re-called the multiplex PCR reads with MiXCR, one entry per CDR3 protein. Counted here are more than 85,000 distinct CDR3 sequences, about 20% occurring once; the ten biggest clones make up roughly 1.3%. Input material: axillary lymph node tissue. The receptors were sampled from a female donor with breast cancer. Some clones in this sample may be carry-over from other donors' samples. Both conserved end residues are part of each CDR3. D genes are given only for firm matches. Where a row states a size, it is once, few, many or the class of an expanded clone; other rows omit it.

d_call: NA
clone_size: many
j_call: TRBJ2-7
v_call: TRBV28
cdr3_nt: TGTGCCAGCAGTCTCCTCCGGTACGAGCAGTACTTC
cdr3_aa: CASSLLRYEQYF

d_call: NA
clone_size: many
j_call: TRBJ2-7
v_call: TRBV7-2
cdr3_nt: TGTGCCAGCAGCTTAGGTCGACAGACCTACGAGCAGTACTTC
cdr3_aa: CASSLGRQTYEQYF

d_call: TRBD1
clone_size: many
j_call: TRBJ1-2
v_call: TRBV19
cdr3_nt: TGTGCCAGTAGTCTTACAGGGGGCTATCACTATGGCTACACCTTC
cdr3_aa: CASSLTGGYHYGYTF

d_call: NA
clone_size: many
j_call: TRBJ1-6
v_call: TRBV6-6
cdr3_nt: TGTGCCAGCAGTTACTCGCCGGGGTACAATAATTCACCCCTCCACTTT
cdr3_aa: CASSYSPGYNNSPLHF

d_call: NA
clone_size: NA
j_call: TRBJ1-2
v_call: TRBV20-1
cdr3_nt: TGCAGTGCTGGGGAGGGGACGGGGGGCGCGGCGGGCTACACCTTC
cdr3_aa: CSAGEGTGGAAGYTF

d_call: NA
clone_size: many
j_call: TRBJ1-3
v_call: TRBV2
cdr3_nt: TGTGCCAGCAGTGAGTCAGGACGCTCTGGAAACACCATATATTTT
cdr3_aa: CASSESGRSGNTIYF

d_call: NA
clone_size: once
j_call: TRBJ2-2
v_call: TRBV6-4
cdr3_nt: TGTGCCAGCAGTGACTCGAACATCGGGGGGCTGTTTTTT
cdr3_aa: CASSDSNIGGLFF

d_call: NA
clone_size: many
j_call: TRBJ2-1
v_call: TRBV20-1
cdr3_nt: TGCAGTGCTAGTGAAACTCGGGATGAGCAGTTCTTC
cdr3_aa: CSASETRDEQFF

d_call: NA
clone_size: NA
j_call: TRBJ1-6
v_call: TRBV5-1
cdr3_nt: TGCGCCAGCAGCATGGGACTGCCGAATTCACCCCTCCACTTT
cdr3_aa: CASSMGLPNSPLHF

d_call: NA
clone_size: NA
j_call: TRBJ2-1
v_call: TRBV12-3/TRBV12-4
cdr3_nt: TGTGCCAGCAGTTTTGGTCCGGATGAGCAGTTCTTC
cdr3_aa: CASSFGPDEQFF

d_call: NA
clone_size: many
j_call: TRBJ1-2
v_call: TRBV20-1
cdr3_nt: TGCAGTGCTAGAGAACCAGGGACTTATGGCTACACCTTC
cdr3_aa: CSAREPGTYGYTF

d_call: TRBD1
clone_size: many
j_call: TRBJ1-5
v_call: TRBV20-1
cdr3_nt: TGCAGTGCTGACGAGACAGGGAAGGGGCCCCAGCATTTT
cdr3_aa: CSADETGKGPQHF

d_call: NA
clone_size: few
j_call: TRBJ2-4
v_call: TRBV4-1
cdr3_nt: TGCGCCAGCAGCCAAGCTGGACGGGAGCGCAAAAACATTCAGTACTTC
cdr3_aa: CASSQAGRERKNIQYF

d_call: NA
clone_size: few
j_call: TRBJ1-6
v_call: TRBV28
cdr3_nt: TGTGCCAGCAGTTTACTCGTGGGGCAGTATAATTCACCCCTCCACTTT
cdr3_aa: CASSLLVGQYNSPLHF

d_call: NA
clone_size: many
j_call: TRBJ2-1
v_call: TRBV12-3/TRBV12-4
cdr3_nt: TGTGCCAGCAGTAAACCTCATGAGCAGTTCTTC
cdr3_aa: CASSKPHEQFF

d_call: NA
clone_size: many
j_call: TRBJ2-3
v_call: TRBV6-5
cdr3_nt: TGTGCCAGCAGTTTAGGACTCGAAGATACGCAGTATTTT
cdr3_aa: CASSLGLEDTQYF

d_call: TRBD1
clone_size: many
j_call: TRBJ2-1
v_call: TRBV5-1
cdr3_nt: TGCGCCAGCAGCTTGGGGGACAGGGCGATGGTGCAGTTCTTC
cdr3_aa: CASSLGDRAMVQFF

d_call: TRBD2
clone_size: many
j_call: TRBJ2-3
v_call: TRBV2
cdr3_nt: TGTGCCAGCAGCATACTAGCGGGGGGTGGAGATACGCAGTATTTT
cdr3_aa: CASSILAGGGDTQYF

d_call: NA
clone_size: many
j_call: TRBJ2-5
v_call: TRBV20-1
cdr3_nt: TGCAGTGCTAGTAGGGCAGGATTCGATACCCAGTACTTC
cdr3_aa: CSASRAGFDTQYF

d_call: TRBD2
clone_size: many
j_call: TRBJ2-3
v_call: TRBV15
cdr3_nt: TGTGCCACCAGCAGAGCCGTAGCGGGGCTGGGCACAGATACGCAGTATTTT
cdr3_aa: CATSRAVAGLGTDTQYF

d_call: NA
clone_size: many
j_call: TRBJ1-5
v_call: TRBV19
cdr3_nt: TGTGCCAGTAGTATAGTGTTAGGCAGCAATCAGCCCCAGCATTTT
cdr3_aa: CASSIVLGSNQPQHF

d_call: NA
clone_size: NA
j_call: TRBJ2-5
v_call: TRBV7-3
cdr3_nt: TGTGCCAGCAGGCCTAGGGGGGGGCCCTACGAGACCCAGTACTTC
cdr3_aa: CASRPRGGPYETQYF

d_call: NA
clone_size: many
j_call: TRBJ1-6
v_call: TRBV9
cdr3_nt: TGTGCCAGCAGCGTCGAAGACCGGGGGTCACCCCTCCACTTT
cdr3_aa: CASSVEDRGSPLHF

d_call: NA
clone_size: many
j_call: TRBJ2-3
v_call: TRBV9
cdr3_nt: TGTGCCAGCAGCGTAGCGAGTAGCACAGATACGCAGTATTTT
cdr3_aa: CASSVASSTDTQYF

d_call: NA
clone_size: many
j_call: TRBJ1-5
v_call: TRBV2
cdr3_nt: TGTGCCAGCAGGATCAGTCGGAATCAGCCCCAGCATTTT
cdr3_aa: CASRISRNQPQHF

d_call: NA
clone_size: once
j_call: TRBJ1-1
v_call: TRBV5-1
cdr3_nt: TGCGCCAGCAGCTTGGTCGACGGAATGAACACTGAAGCTTTCTTT
cdr3_aa: CASSLVDGMNTEAFF

d_call: NA
clone_size: NA
j_call: TRBJ2-4
v_call: TRBV30
cdr3_nt: TGTGCCTGGTCCTCGACACCCTACATTCAGTACTTC
cdr3_aa: CAWSSTPYIQYF

d_call: NA
clone_size: many
j_call: TRBJ1-3
v_call: TRBV9
cdr3_nt: TGTGCCAGCAGCTCGGGGACTGCCTCTGGAAACACCATATATTTT
cdr3_aa: CASSSGTASGNTIYF

d_call: NA
clone_size: many
j_call: TRBJ2-3
v_call: TRBV6-1
cdr3_nt: TGTGCCAGCGCGGGGGCTAGCACAGATACGCAGTATTTT
cdr3_aa: CASAGASTDTQYF

d_call: NA
clone_size: many
j_call: TRBJ1-2
v_call: TRBV27
cdr3_nt: TGTGCCAGCGGGAGGACGGACCTCTATGGCTACACCTTC
cdr3_aa: CASGRTDLYGYTF

d_call: TRBD2
clone_size: NA
j_call: TRBJ2-3
v_call: TRBV6-1
cdr3_nt: TGTGCCAGCAGTCGGGGGACTAGCGGGGAAAATGAGCAGTATTTT
cdr3_aa: CASSRGTSGENEQYF

d_call: NA
clone_size: many
j_call: TRBJ2-5
v_call: TRBV29-1
cdr3_nt: TGCAGCGCCACCCACCTCCAAGAGACCCAGTACTTC
cdr3_aa: CSATHLQETQYF

d_call: NA
clone_size: many
j_call: TRBJ2-1
v_call: TRBV20-1
cdr3_nt: TGCAGTGCCCTGGGGGATAGCTCCTACAATGAGCAGTTCTTC
cdr3_aa: CSALGDSSYNEQFF

d_call: NA
clone_size: many
j_call: TRBJ2-2
v_call: TRBV2
cdr3_nt: TGTGCCAGCAGTGCGCTGAACACCGGGGAGCTGTTTTTT
cdr3_aa: CASSALNTGELFF

d_call: NA
clone_size: many
j_call: TRBJ2-3
v_call: TRBV20-1
cdr3_nt: TGCAGTGTCCGATCTAGGGGTGGCACAGATACGCAGTATTTT
cdr3_aa: CSVRSRGGTDTQYF

d_call: NA
clone_size: many
j_call: TRBJ1-4
v_call: TRBV5-1
cdr3_nt: TGCGCCAGCAGCCAAGCTGCGGTTAATGAAAAACTGTTTTTT
cdr3_aa: CASSQAAVNEKLFF

d_call: TRBD2
clone_size: NA
j_call: TRBJ2-1
v_call: TRBV27
cdr3_nt: TGTGCCAGCAGTCCGAAAACCGGGACTAGGTACAATGAGCAGTTCTTC
cdr3_aa: CASSPKTGTRYNEQFF

d_call: TRBD1
clone_size: many
j_call: TRBJ1-2
v_call: TRBV24-1
cdr3_nt: TGTGCCACCAGTGATTCCGACAGGGCCGCTAACTATGGCTACACCTTC
cdr3_aa: CATSDSDRAANYGYTF

d_call: NA
clone_size: many
j_call: TRBJ1-2
v_call: TRBV6-5
cdr3_nt: TGTGCCAGCAAAATAGGAGCTAACTATGGCTACACCTTC
cdr3_aa: CASKIGANYGYTF

d_call: NA
clone_size: many
j_call: TRBJ2-1
v_call: TRBV20-1
cdr3_nt: TGCAGTGCCGGGACGGGATACAATGAGCAGTTCTTC
cdr3_aa: CSAGTGYNEQFF